This TCR beta chain was retrieved from a study of shared clonotypes between healthy human individuals. Only one count was recorded for this clone. The antigen is undetermined. Other DNA sequences in this sample translate to the same CDR3. The assay was immunoSEQ multiplex PCR, and TCRdb's table has in-frame clones only and misses some. Found here are a few million clones, over 85% of them singletons; the top ten hold about 0.41%. CDR1 is MDHEN and CDR2 is SYDVKM in the germline V gene. The CDR3 extends over 15 amino acids. The trim removed 5 bases at V and 6 bases at J, leaving 6 bases unmatched. Notes on the study in general: Only blood was sampled, and tissue TCR repertoires likely differ from blood ones.

The V gene is TRBV28, the J gene TRBJ2-3; 12 bases agree with TRBD2. Sequencing was carried out using naive CD4+ T cells from PBMCs. The subset here: CD45RA+ positively selected. This receptor was taken from a man younger than 30 in good health. Some clones in this sample may be carry-over from other donors' samples. This CDR3 reads CASSPSGRALDTQYF. CDR3 sequence (DNA): TGTGCCAGCAGTCCTAGCGGGAGGGCCTTGGATACGCAGTATTTT.